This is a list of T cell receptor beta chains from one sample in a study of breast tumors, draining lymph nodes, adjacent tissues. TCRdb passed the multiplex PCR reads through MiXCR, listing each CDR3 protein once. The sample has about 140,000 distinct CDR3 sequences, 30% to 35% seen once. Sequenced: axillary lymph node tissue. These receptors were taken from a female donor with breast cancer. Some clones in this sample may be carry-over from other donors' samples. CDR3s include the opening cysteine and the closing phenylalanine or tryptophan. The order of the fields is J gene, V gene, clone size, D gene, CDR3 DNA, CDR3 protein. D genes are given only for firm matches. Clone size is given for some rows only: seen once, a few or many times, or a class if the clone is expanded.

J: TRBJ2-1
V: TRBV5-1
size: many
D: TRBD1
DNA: TGCGCCAGCAGCCCGAACGGACAGGGTAGCAATGAGCAGTTCTTC
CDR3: CASSPNGQGSNEQFF

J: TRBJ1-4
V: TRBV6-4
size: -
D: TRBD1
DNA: TGTGCCAGCAGGATGGACAGGGGAGGGTTAGTTGAAAAACTGTTTTTT
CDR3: CASRMDRGGLVEKLFF

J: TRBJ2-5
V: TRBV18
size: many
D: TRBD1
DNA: TGTGCCAGCTCACGCGCCGGGACAGAACAAGAGACCCAGTACTTC
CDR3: CASSRAGTEQETQYF

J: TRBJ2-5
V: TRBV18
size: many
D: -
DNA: TGTGCCGTGGGGTCGGGGCTGGCGGAGACCCAGTACTTC
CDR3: CAVGSGLAETQYF

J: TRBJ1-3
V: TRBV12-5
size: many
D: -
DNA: TGTGCTAGTGGTTTGCCACCCCATGTCGGCTCTGGAAACACCATATATTTT
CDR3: CASGLPPHVGSGNTIYF

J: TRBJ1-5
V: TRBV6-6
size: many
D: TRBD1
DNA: TGTGCCAGCAGTGGGACAGGGGGCATAGGCAATCAGCCCCAGCATTTT
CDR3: CASSGTGGIGNQPQHF

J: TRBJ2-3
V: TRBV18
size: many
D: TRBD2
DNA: TGTGCCAGCTCATCGAGGGGATCTAGCGGGCGCACAGATACGCAGTATTTT
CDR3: CASSSRGSSGRTDTQYF

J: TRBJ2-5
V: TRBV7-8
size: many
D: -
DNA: TGTGCCACAGCCAAGGGTTTCGGTCAAGAGACCCAGTACTTC
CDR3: CATAKGFGQETQYF

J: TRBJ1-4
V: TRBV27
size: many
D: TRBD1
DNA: TGTGCCAGCAGTTTAGGGACAGGGCCAACTAATGAAAAACTGTTTTTT
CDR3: CASSLGTGPTNEKLFF

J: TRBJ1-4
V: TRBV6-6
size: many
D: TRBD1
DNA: TGTGCCAGCACCAACAGGGGGACTAATGAAAAACTGTTTTTT
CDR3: CASTNRGTNEKLFF

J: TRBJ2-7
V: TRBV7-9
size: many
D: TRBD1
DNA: TGTGCCAGCAGTAGACAGGGGGCGGGCGAGCAGTACTTC
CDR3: CASSRQGAGEQYF

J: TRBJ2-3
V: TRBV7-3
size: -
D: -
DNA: TGTGCCAGCAGCAAAGGATCGAGGGGCACAGATACGCAGTATTTT
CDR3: CASSKGSRGTDTQYF

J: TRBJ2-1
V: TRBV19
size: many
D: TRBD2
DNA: TGTGCCAGTAGTAAGTGGGCGACTAGCGGGCACAACGAGCAGTTCTTC
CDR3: CASSKWATSGHNEQFF

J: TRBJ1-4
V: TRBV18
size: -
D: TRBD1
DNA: TGTGCCAGCACACCACAGCGGGACAGGGGAAACGAAAAACTGTTTTTT
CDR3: CASTPQRDRGNEKLFF

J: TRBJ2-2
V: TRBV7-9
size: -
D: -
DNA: TGTGCCAGCAGCTTACGGGTGGTCGGGGAGCTGTTTTTT
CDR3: CASSLRVVGELFF

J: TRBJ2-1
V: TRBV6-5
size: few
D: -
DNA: TGTGCCAGCAGTTCTCCCGCGGTATACAATGAGCAGTTCTTC
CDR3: CASSSPAVYNEQFF

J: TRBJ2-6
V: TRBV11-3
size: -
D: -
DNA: TGTGCCAGCAGCTTACAGGGGAAAAGTTCCGGGGCCAACGTCCTGACTTTC
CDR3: CASSLQGKSSGANVLTF

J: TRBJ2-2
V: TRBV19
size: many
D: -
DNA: TGTGCCAGTAGTACCCGCCGGGACCCACGGAACACCGGGGAGCTGTTTTTT
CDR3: CASSTRRDPRNTGELFF

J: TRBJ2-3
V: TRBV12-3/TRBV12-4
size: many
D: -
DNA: TGTGCCAGCAGCCACACCCGGGACACCACAGATACGCAGTATTTT
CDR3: CASSHTRDTTDTQYF

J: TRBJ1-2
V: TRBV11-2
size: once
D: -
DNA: TGTGCCAGCAGCTTTACTAGCGGGGAGGGTGGCTACACCTTC
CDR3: CASSFTSGEGGYTF

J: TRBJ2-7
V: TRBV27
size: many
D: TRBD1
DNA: TGTGCCAGCAGTTTATCAGTCAGGGGGACCTACGAGCAGTACTTC
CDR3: CASSLSVRGTYEQYF

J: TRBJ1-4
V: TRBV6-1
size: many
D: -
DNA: TGTGCCAGCAGAATACAGGGTCGTGAAAAACTGTTTTTT
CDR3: CASRIQGREKLFF

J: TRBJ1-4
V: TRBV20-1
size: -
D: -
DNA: TGCAGTGCTCCAAACCCTGGTGGGGCCTACAATGAAAAACTGTTTTTT
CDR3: CSAPNPGGAYNEKLFF

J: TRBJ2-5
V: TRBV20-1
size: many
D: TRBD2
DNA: TGCAGTGCTCCGGGCGGGGGACAAGAGACCCAGTACTTC
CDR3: CSAPGGGQETQYF

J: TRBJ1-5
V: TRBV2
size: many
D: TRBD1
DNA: TGTGCCAGCAACCAGGGGGCTATTAATCAGCCCCAGCATTTT
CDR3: CASNQGAINQPQHF

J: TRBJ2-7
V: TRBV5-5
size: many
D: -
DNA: TGTGCCAGCAGCTCCCGACTGACTTACGAGCGGTACTTC
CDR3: CASSSRLTYERYF

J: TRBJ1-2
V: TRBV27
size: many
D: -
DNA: TGTGCCAGCAGTCCCTCGCGATCAAACTATGGCTACACCTTC
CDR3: CASSPSRSNYGYTF

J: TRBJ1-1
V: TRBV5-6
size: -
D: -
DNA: TGTGCCAGCAGCGGCAGCGGGACACTTGGGAACACTGAAGCTTTCTTT
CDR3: CASSGSGTLGNTEAFF

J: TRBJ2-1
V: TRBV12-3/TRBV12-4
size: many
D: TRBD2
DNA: TGTGCCAGCAGTAAAGCCGGGACTAGCTTGAACTACAATGAGCAGTTCTTC
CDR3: CASSKAGTSLNYNEQFF

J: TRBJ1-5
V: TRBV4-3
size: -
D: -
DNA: TGCGCCAGCAGCCAAGACTCCCAGGTGTCCCATCCCCAGCATTTT
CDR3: CASSQDSQVSHPQHF

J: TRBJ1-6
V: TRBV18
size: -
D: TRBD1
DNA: TGTGCCAGCTCTCCATCCGGGACAGGGGTTTCACCCCTCCACTTT
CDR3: CASSPSGTGVSPLHF

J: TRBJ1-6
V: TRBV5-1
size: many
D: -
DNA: TGCGCCAGCAGCTTGGGAGCCACCAATTCACCCCTCCACTTT
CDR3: CASSLGATNSPLHF

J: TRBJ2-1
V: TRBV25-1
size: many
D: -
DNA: TGTGCCAGCAAGGGGGAGTACTCCTACAATGAGCAGTTCTTC
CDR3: CASKGEYSYNEQFF

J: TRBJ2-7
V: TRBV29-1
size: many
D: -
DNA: TGCAGCGCCGGTGGGGGGCCCTTTCTCGACGAGCAGTACTTC
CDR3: CSAGGGPFLDEQYF

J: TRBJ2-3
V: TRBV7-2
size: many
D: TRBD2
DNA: TGTGCCAGCAGCCAACTTGGGGGGGGCACAGATACGCAGTATTTT
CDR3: CASSQLGGGTDTQYF

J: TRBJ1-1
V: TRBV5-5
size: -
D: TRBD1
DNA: TGTGCCAGCAGCTTGGGCGGACAGGGGTGGAGGAACACTGAAGCTTTCTTT
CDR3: CASSLGGQGWRNTEAFF

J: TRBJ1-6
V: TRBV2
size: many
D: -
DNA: TGTGCCAGCACCGGGGTAATCTCCTATAATTCACCCCTCCACTTT
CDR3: CASTGVISYNSPLHF

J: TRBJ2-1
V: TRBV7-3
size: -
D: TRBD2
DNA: TGTGCCAGCAGCTTAGAGTTAGCGGGGGGCACCTACAATGAGCAGTTCTTC
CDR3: CASSLELAGGTYNEQFF

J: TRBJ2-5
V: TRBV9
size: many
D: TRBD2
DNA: TGTGCCAGCAGCGGGACTAGTCCTTTCGAGACCCAGTCCTTC
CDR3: CASSGTSPFETQSF